This is a list of T cell receptor beta chains from one sample in a study of blood T cell repertoires in COVID-19. Clones were read by immunoSEQ multiplex PCR, and TCRdb kept only the in-frame ones, dropping some. The profile covers around 230,000 clones, with 87% appearing a single time and around a tenth taken by the ten largest. Sequencing input: PBMCs or T cells enriched from blood (not recorded which). The receptors here all came from a man aged 18 to 35 with acute COVID-19. CDR3s include the opening cysteine and the closing phenylalanine or tryptophan. The D gene is left open where the match is weak. Part of the rows lack a size; the others show once, few, many or a class for expanded clones.

14,TRBV6-5,.,TRBJ2-5,.,TGTGCCAGCAGCACCCCGGTAGAAAGAGAGACCCAGTACTTC,CASSTPVERETQYF
13,TRBV30,.,TRBJ1-1,once,TGTGCCTGGAGTCCCCCAGGGAACACTGAAGCTTTCTTT,CAWSPPGNTEAFF
12,TRBV28,.,TRBJ2-3,.,TGTGCCAGTGATAGGGGCCCAGATACGCAGTATTTT,CASDRGPDTQYF
14,TRBV15,.,TRBJ1-4,.,TGTGCCACCAGCAGAGATGGAGGTGAGAAAAAACTGTTTTTT,CATSRDGGEKKLFF
13,TRBV5-1,.,TRBJ1-2,.,TGCGCCAGCAGCTTACGGACAGACTATGGCTACACCTTC,CASSLRTDYGYTF
14,TRBV28,.,TRBJ1-1,.,TGTGCCAGCAGTCGACTTTCGAAGAACACTGAAGCTTTCTTT,CASSRLSKNTEAFF
14,TRBV18,.,TRBJ2-7,.,TGTGCCAGCTCACCACCCCGGGACAAGTACGAGCAGTACTTC,CASSPPRDKYEQYF
12,TRBV29-1,.,TRBJ2-7,.,TGCAGCGTTTCGGCGGGTACGGGGGAGCAGTACTTC,CSVSAGTGEQYF
14,TRBV5-1,.,TRBJ1-1,.,TGCGCCAGCAGCTTAACAGTTATGAACACTGAAGCTTTCTTT,CASSLTVMNTEAFF
15,TRBV7-9,.,TRBJ2-1,.,TGTGCCAGCAGCCACGTGGAGGGAAAACTCAATGAGCAGTTCTTC,CASSHVEGKLNEQFF
14,TRBV28,.,TRBJ1-2,few,TGTGCCAGCAGTTTAACGGGGGTGGGCTATGGCTACACCTTC,CASSLTGVGYGYTF
14,TRBV6-5,TRBD1,TRBJ1-3,.,TGTGCCACTGGGGGACAGGGTTACGGAAACACCATATATTTT,CATGGQGYGNTIYF
13,TRBV6-1,.,TRBJ1-5,.,TGTGCCAGCAGTGAGATAACAGCCCAGCCCCAGCATTTT,CASSEITAQPQHF
15,TRBV20-1,TRBD2,TRBJ2-2,.,TGCAGTGCCAGTAGCGGGAGGGCCGACACCGGGGAGCTGTTTTTT,CSASSGRADTGELFF
12,TRBV5-6,.,TRBJ2-1,.,TGTGCCAGCAGCTTGATGGAGCCTGAGCAGTTCTTC,CASSLMEPEQFF
15,TRBV11-2,TRBD1,TRBJ2-5,.,TGTGCCAGCAGCCCGGGGACAGCGAGTGGAGAGACCCAGTACTTC,CASSPGTASGETQYF
15,TRBV19,TRBD1,TRBJ2-1,.,TGTGCCAGTAGTATCGTCTCACAGGGGTACAATGAGCAGTTCTTC,CASSIVSQGYNEQFF
13,TRBV9,.,TRBJ1-1,few,TGTGCCAGCAGCCACCGGTGGAACACTGAAGCTTTCTTT,CASSHRWNTEAFF
12,TRBV12-3/TRBV12-4,.,TRBJ1-5,once,TGTGCCAGCGGTCAGGGAAATCAGCCCCAGCATTTT,CASGQGNQPQHF
18,TRBV28,.,TRBJ1-1,medium-sized,TGTGCCAGCAGTTCCTCCTCTGTGGGGGGGCGGACGAACACTGAAGCTTTCTTT,CASSSSSVGGRTNTEAFF
14,TRBV19,.,TRBJ1-1,.,TGTGCCAGTAGTTCGGGTCCTCGGAACACTGAAGCTTTCTTT,CASSSGPRNTEAFF
13,TRBV6-5,TRBD1,TRBJ2-2,.,TGTGCCAGGGGGACAGCGAACACCGGGGAGCTGTTTTTT,CARGTANTGELFF
12,TRBV19,TRBD1,TRBJ2-1,.,TGTGCCAGTAGGGACAGGGGCAATGAGCAGTTCTTC,CASRDRGNEQFF
15,TRBV6-2/TRBV6-3,TRBD1,TRBJ2-7,.,TGTGCCAGCAGTTACCAGAGACAGGGGAGGATCGAGCAGTACTTC,CASSYQRQGRIEQYF
18,TRBV4-1,TRBD2,TRBJ2-7,.,TGCGCCAGCAGCCGTAAAGACCCGGGACTAGCGGTCTCCTACGAGCAGTACTTC,CASSRKDPGLAVSYEQYF
14,TRBV27,TRBD1,TRBJ2-7,.,TGTGCCAGCAGTGTGACAGGGGCGCGGTACGAGCAGTACTTC,CASSVTGARYEQYF